The 26 T cell receptor beta chains below all came from one sample that was sequenced in a study of blood T cell repertoires in COVID-19. The table came from immunoSEQ multiplex PCR; TCRdb's copy has only in-frame clones and leaves some out. Here the sample spans around 310,000 clones, around 92% being singletons. Sample: PBMCs or T cells enriched from blood (not recorded which). Receptor source: a woman aged 25 to 45 who had recovered from COVID-19.

The chain employs TRBV13 and TRBJ1-1; D is possibly TRBD1 (5 bases). The CDR3 is 16 residues long. Germline V gene data show CDR1 as PRHDT and CDR2 as FYEKMQ (reference sequence). Deletions cut 3 bases from V and 1 base from J, with 15 bases between. Written as DNA, the CDR3 is TGTGCCAGCAGCTTTTGGGGCCTGGCAGCGAACACTGAAGCTTTCTTT. Its translation: CASSFWGLAANTEAFF.

This chain connects TRBV27 to TRBJ2-3; D gene ambiguous. CDR3 length: 12 amino acids. Germline CDR1 and CDR2: MNHEY and SMNVEV (reference sequence). Deletions cut 4 bases from V and 1 base from J, with 3 bases between. The CDR3 DNA sequence: TGTGCCAGCAGTTCCGGCACAGATACGCAGTATTTT. Translation gives CASSSGTDTQYF.

The chain is built from TRBV28 and TRBJ1-2; 8 bases are shared with TRBD1. Germline values: CDR1 MDHEN, CDR2 SYDVKM. This CDR3 has 16 residues. Trimming cost V 6 bases and J 4 bases; bases outside gene matches: 13. CDR3 loop: CASRQDRVSNAYGYTF. Here the CDR3 DNA reads TGTGCCAGCAGGCAGGACAGGGTCTCGAATGCCTATGGCTACACCTTC.

The CDR3 DNA reads as TGCGCCAGCAGAAAATCCGGGACAGTGGAAGTCACTGAAGCTTTCTTT. It encodes CASRKSGTVEVTEAFF. The chain carries TRBV5-1 and TRBJ1-1, with TRBD1 matching over 7 bases. The J segment lost 4 bases and the V segment lost 5 bases, leaving 14 bases of the junction unmatched. The CDR3 is 16 residues long. Germline assignment: CDR1 SGHRS and CDR2 YFSETQ.

The chain joins TRBV6-5 to TRBJ2-7; 10 nucleotides match TRBD1. Germline CDR1 MNHEY, CDR2 SVGAGI. This CDR3 has 15 amino acids. The V and J ends lost 6 bases and 3 bases, in that order; junction bases with no gene match: 8. The CDR3 sequence: CASRSPWTGGYEQYF. DNA of the CDR3: TGTGCCAGCAGATCCCCATGGACAGGGGGCTACGAGCAGTACTTC.

The V gene is TRBV4-2, the J gene TRBJ2-2; D is perhaps TRBD2 (6 bases). The ends were cut back, 3 bases at V and 10 bases at J, with 21 bases in the middle. The germline V gene has CDR1 LGHNA and CDR2 YNFKEQ. The CDR3 loop spans 16 amino acids. The CDR3 DNA sequence: TGTGCCAGCAGCCATTGGGGCGGGAATCAGGTCCCGGAGCTGTTTTTT. Translated: CASSHWGGNQVPELFF.

V usage is TRBV7-8 and J usage is TRBJ1-2; 10 bases align to TRBD1. This CDR3 is built from 15 residues. V lost 7 bases, J lost 4 bases, and 9 bases stayed unmatched. Germline lookup yields CDR1 SGHVS and CDR2 FQNEAQ. CDR3 sequence reads: CASTQTGGYSYGYTF. The CDR3 DNA is TGTGCCAGCACGCAGACAGGGGGCTATAGCTATGGCTACACCTTC.

V gene TRBV7-9 combines with J gene TRBJ1-2, with a possible D match to TRBD1 (5 bases). The germline CDR1 and CDR2 sequences are SEHNR and FQNEAQ (reference sequence). V was shortened by 5 bases and J by 8 bases, with 15 bases between the two germline ends. The CDR3 runs to 13 residues. The chain's CDR3 is CASSIRDSYGYTF. The CDR3 nucleotides read TGTGCCAGCAGCATCCGGGACTCTTACGGCTACACCTTC.

This chain connects TRBV5-1 to TRBJ2-3, with D tentatively TRBD1 (6 bases). The V gene lost 0 bases and the J gene lost 1 base, with 15 bases spanning the gap. Germline assignment: CDR1 SGHRS and CDR2 YFSETQ. The CDR3 length is 17 residues. CDR3 DNA: TGCGCCAGCAGCTTGGCCAGGGCAGGGGCCGGCACAGATACGCAGTATTTT. It is translated as CASSLARAGAGTDTQYF.

The chain recombines TRBV11-2 with TRBJ1-2; TRBD1 is a possible D gene (6 bases). There are 15 residues in the CDR3. The ends were cut back, 5 bases at V and 1 base at J, with 14 bases in the middle. In germline, CDR1 is SGHAT, CDR2 FQNNGV. The CDR3 spells CASSGGWTVNYGYTF. CDR3 DNA sequence: TGTGCCAGCAGCGGGGGATGGACAGTTAACTATGGCTACACCTTC.

The gene calls are TRBV3-1 (or the pseudogene TRBV3-2) and TRBJ1-5; D is uncertain. V was trimmed by 0 bases and J by 5 bases, leaving 14 bases between them. Per the germline V gene, CDR1 is LGHDT and CDR2 is YNNKEL (reference sequence). The CDR3 covers 16 residues. CDR3: CASSQDGGRADQPQHF. The DNA for the CDR3 is TGTGCCAGCAGCCAAGACGGAGGACGGGCTGATCAGCCCCAGCATTTT.

This clone has a single count. The chain joins TRBV29-1 to TRBJ2-5, with 8 bases lining up with TRBD1. Unmatched junction bases numbered 9, after V lost 4 bases and J lost 5 bases. The germline V gene has CDR1 SQVTM and CDR2 ANQGSEA. The CDR3 length is 14 residues. The CDR3 DNA is TGCAGCGTTGGGGGGCAGGGGGCGATGGAGACCCAGTACTTC. This translates into CSVGGQGAMETQYF. The whole variable domain, remainder taken from reference TRBV29-1 and TRBJ2-5, is SAVISQKPSRDICQRGTSLTIQCQVDSQVTMMFWYRQQPGQSLTLIATANQGSEATYESGFVIDKFPISRPNLTFSTLTVSNMSPEDSSIYLCSVGGQGAMETQYFGPGTRLLVL.

This clone was detected only a few times. The chain is built from TRBV19 and TRBJ2-7; 12 positions match TRBD2. Per the germline V gene, CDR1 is LNHDA and CDR2 is SQIVND (reference sequence). CDR3 length equals 15 residues. Unmatched junction bases numbered 5, after V lost 8 bases and J lost 0 bases. This CDR3 reads CASGTSGFPSYEQYF. The CDR3 region has the DNA TGTGCCAGTGGGACTAGCGGGTTCCCCTCCTACGAGCAGTACTTC.

The rearrangement uses TRBV4-1 and TRBJ2-2, with TRBD2 matching over 8 bases. This CDR3 spans 17 amino acids. The J segment lost 2 bases and the V segment lost 4 bases, leaving 9 bases of the junction unmatched. From germline, CDR1 is MGHRA and CDR2 YSYEKL. The DNA for the CDR3 is TGCGCCAGCAGCCCGGAGACTAGCGCCCCAAACACCGGGGAGCTGTTTTTT. As protein: CASSPETSAPNTGELFF.

This clone showed up just once. DNA for the CDR3: TGCGCCAGCAGCTTGGGCTTTGAGACTAGCGGGGTATACAATGAGCAGTTCTTC. This encodes CASSLGFETSGVYNEQFF. The chain is built from TRBV5-1 and TRBJ2-1, with 11 bases lining up with TRBD2. Trimming took 0 bases from V and 4 from J; bases not matched to a gene: 9. The CDR3 contains 18 residues. Germline V gene lookup returns CDR1 SGHRS and CDR2 YFSETQ.

The chain carries TRBV5-1 and TRBJ1-4, with D perhaps TRBD1 (5 bases). Germline CDR1 SGHRS, CDR2 YFSETQ. The CDR3 spans 14 residues. V lost 4 bases to trimming and J lost 6 bases, with 13 bases between them. The CDR3 DNA reads TGCGCCAGCAGCGGGCAGGGAGGGTATGAAAAACTGTTTTTT. It codes for CASSGQGGYEKLFF.

J is TRBJ2-1 and V is TRBV11-2; TRBD1 matches 7 bases. This CDR3 has 13 amino acids. V gave up 5 bases and J gave up 8 bases; unmatched junction bases: 6. Germline values: CDR1 SGHAT, CDR2 FQNNGV. CDR3 sequence (DNA): TGTGCCAGCAGCGTGGACAGGATCCATGAGCAGTTCTTC. It yields the protein CASSVDRIHEQFF.

This chain joins TRBV4-3 and TRBJ2-7; 8 nucleotides line up with TRBD2. CDR1 LGHNA and CDR2 YSLEER come from the germline V gene. J was trimmed by 7 bases and V by 0 bases; bases with no gene match: 11. The CDR3 consists of 16 residues. The CDR3 DNA is TGCGCCAGCAGCCAAGACCCCATAGCGGGGCCCCGAGAGCAGTACTTC. Its protein product is CASSQDPIAGPREQYF.

The chain combines TRBV10-3 with TRBJ1-1; a weak D match, TRBD1 (5 bases). CDR3 size: 14 residues. Germline V lookup: CDR1 ENHRY, CDR2 SYGVKD. V dropped 8 bases and J dropped 5 bases, with 18 bases sitting between them. The CDR3 sequence is CAIGGAGIRTEAFF. The CDR3, as DNA: TGTGCCATCGGGGGAGCGGGAATCCGGACTGAAGCTTTCTTT.

There are many counts of this clone. The genes are TRBV6-1 and TRBJ2-2; maybe TRBD2 (5 bases). The CDR3 is 17 residues long. Trimming cost V 0 bases and J 7 bases, with 18 bases left between them. The V gene's germline CDR1 is MNHNS and CDR2 SASEGT. The CDR3 DNA sequence: TGTGCCAGCAGTGAAGCGCAAGCAGAAATGAGGGACGGGGAGCTGTTTTTT. Its translation is CASSEAQAEMRDGELFF.

V usage is TRBV27 and J usage is TRBJ2-1; possibly TRBD2 for D (6 bases). Germline V gene lookup returns CDR1 MNHEY and CDR2 SMNVEV (reference sequence). Trimming removed 6 bases from V and 3 bases from J, with 24 bases in between. The CDR3 has 18 amino acids. CDR3 coding DNA: TGTGCCAGCAGCCCATCCGGGACTCAAAGTCCCCTCTACAATGAGCAGTTCTTC. This encodes CASSPSGTQSPLYNEQFF.

This chain uses TRBV7-6 with TRBJ2-7; 10 nucleotides agree with TRBD2. The V segment lost 5 bases and the J segment 2 bases; nucleotides outside the gene matches: 6. CDR1 and CDR2 (germline): SGHVS, FNYEAQ. CDR3 length: 15 amino acids. CDR3 bases: TGTGCCAGCAGCCATAGACTAGCGGGTGCCTACGAGCAGTACTTC. Its translation: CASSHRLAGAYEQYF. Looking up the rest from reference TRBV7-6 and TRBJ2-7 gives the full variable domain: GAGVSQSPRYKVTKRGQDVALRCDPISGHVSLYWYRQALGQGPEFLTYFNYEAQQDKSGLPNDRFSAERPEGSISTLTIQRTEQRDSAMYRCASSHRLAGAYEQYFGPGTRLTVT.

The J gene is TRBJ2-5, the V gene TRBV6-5, with 10 nucleotides matching TRBD1. Germline CDR1 is MNHEY and CDR2 is SVGAGI. With 6 bases clipped from V and 5 bases from J, the junction kept 6 bases outside the gene matches. CDR3 length: 14 residues. CDR3 sequence reads: CASRPDRGHETQYF. In DNA, the CDR3 is TGTGCCAGCAGGCCCGACAGGGGGCATGAGACCCAGTACTTC.

The chain joins TRBV7-3 to TRBJ1-1, with 8 bases matching TRBD1. The ends lost 1 base at V and 8 bases at J; junction bases unmatched: 9. This CDR3 region has 15 residues. Germline CDR1 reads SGHTA; CDR2 reads FQGTGA. The CDR3 here is CASSLSSGGAREAFF. Here the CDR3 DNA reads TGTGCCAGCAGCTTAAGCTCAGGGGGCGCGAGAGAAGCTTTCTTT.

The V and J genes are TRBV3-1 (or the pseudogene TRBV3-2) and TRBJ1-1, with no clear D. Germline loops: CDR1 LGHDT, CDR2 YNNKEL (reference sequence). V was pared by 1 base and J by 6 bases, with 9 bases between. This CDR3 region has 13 residues. The CDR3 is CASSQVEGPEAFF. The CDR3 DNA reads TGTGCCAGCAGCCAAGTTGAGGGTCCTGAAGCTTTCTTT.

This rearrangement joins TRBV25-1 to TRBJ2-4; D is unresolved. The CDR3 contains 11 residues. V was pared by 8 bases and J by 5 bases, with 7 bases between. Per the germline V gene, CDR1 is MGHDK and CDR2 is SYGVNS. CDR3: CASGSENIQYF. The CDR3 coding sequence is TGTGCCAGCGGCTCTGAAAACATTCAGTACTTC.